This TCR beta chain was obtained from a study of cytomegalovirus exposure and HLA in healthy donors. Findings of the study overall: CMV serostatus alone was available as immune exposure information. Most of the TCR beta V segments (in an earlier analysis) were productive either about 90% or about 30% of the time. Several V segments, TRBV6-2 and TRBV6-3 among them, could not be told apart and were dropped.

PCR amplification relied on 60 Vbeta primers (plus 13 Jbeta primers). This table comes from immunoSEQ multiplex PCR, and its TCRdb copy is limited to in-frame clones, with some not included. Of roughly 200,000 clones in the sample, about nine tenths were seen once. Points on this clone: The antigen is unknown.

Likely unrecorded immune exposures existed in these nominally healthy donors. The CDR3 totals 13 residues. The germline CDR1 and CDR2 sequences are LNHNV and YYDKDF (reference sequence). Trimming removed 5 bases from V and 7 bases from J, with 14 bases in between. The TCR originated in a boy younger than 10 in good health and CMV-seronegative. V usage is TRBV15 and J usage is TRBJ2-5, with D perhaps TRBD1 (6 bases). The specimen sequenced was PBMCs. CDR3 in amino acids: CATSSGGSGTQYF. CDR3 nucleotide sequence: TGTGCCACCAGCTCTGGGGGCTCTGGGACCCAGTACTTC.